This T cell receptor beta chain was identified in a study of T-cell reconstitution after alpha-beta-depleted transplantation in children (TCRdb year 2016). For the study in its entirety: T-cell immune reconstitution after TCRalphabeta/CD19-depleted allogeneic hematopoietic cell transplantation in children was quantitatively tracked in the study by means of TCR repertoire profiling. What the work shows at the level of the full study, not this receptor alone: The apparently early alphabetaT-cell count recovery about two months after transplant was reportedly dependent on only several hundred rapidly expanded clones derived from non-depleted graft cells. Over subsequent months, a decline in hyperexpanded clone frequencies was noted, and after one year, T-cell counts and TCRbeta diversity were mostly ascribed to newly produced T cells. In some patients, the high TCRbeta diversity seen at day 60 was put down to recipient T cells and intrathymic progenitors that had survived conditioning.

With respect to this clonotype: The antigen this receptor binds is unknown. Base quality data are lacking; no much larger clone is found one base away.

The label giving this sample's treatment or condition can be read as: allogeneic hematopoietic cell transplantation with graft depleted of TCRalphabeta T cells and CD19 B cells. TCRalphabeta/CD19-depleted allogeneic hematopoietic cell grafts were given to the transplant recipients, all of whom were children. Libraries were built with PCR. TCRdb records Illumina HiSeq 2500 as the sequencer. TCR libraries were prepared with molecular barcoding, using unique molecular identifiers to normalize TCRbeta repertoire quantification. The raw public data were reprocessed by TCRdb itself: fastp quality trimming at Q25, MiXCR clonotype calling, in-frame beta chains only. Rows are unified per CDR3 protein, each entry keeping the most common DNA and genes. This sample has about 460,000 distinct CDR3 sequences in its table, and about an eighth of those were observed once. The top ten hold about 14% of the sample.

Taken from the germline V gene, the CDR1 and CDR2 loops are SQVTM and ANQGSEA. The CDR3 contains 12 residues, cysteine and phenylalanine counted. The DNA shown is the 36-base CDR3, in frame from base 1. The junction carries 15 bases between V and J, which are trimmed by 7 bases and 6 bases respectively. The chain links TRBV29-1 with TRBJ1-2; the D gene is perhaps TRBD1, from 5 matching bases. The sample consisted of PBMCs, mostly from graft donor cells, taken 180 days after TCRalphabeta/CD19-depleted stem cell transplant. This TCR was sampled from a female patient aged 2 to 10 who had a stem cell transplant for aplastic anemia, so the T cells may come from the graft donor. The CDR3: CSAVRGFDGYTF. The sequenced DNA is TGCAGCGCCGTCCGGGGCTTCGATGGCTACACCTTC.